The 11 T cell receptor beta chains in this list originate from one sample, sequenced in a study of T cells in tuberculosis. The data were produced by immunoSEQ multiplex PCR, yet TCRdb's version contains in-frame clones alone and is incomplete. Of about 35,000 clones detected, 80% to 95% appear once; the ten largest clones hold 7% to 9%. The sample comprised PBMCs. Receptors were obtained from a donor aged 5-35 years with latent tuberculosis or without tuberculosis infection. Some clones in this sample may be carry-over from other donors' samples.

The chain is built from TRBV28 and TRBJ1-4, with 7 bases identical to TRBD1. After removal of 3 bases from V and 8 bases from J, the junction contained 9 bases not matched to a gene. The germline V gene encodes CDR1 MDHEN and CDR2 SYDVKM. This CDR3 is 15 amino acids long. In nucleotides, the CDR3 is TGTGCCAGCAGTTTTACGGTCAGGGGGGAGGAAAAACTGTTTTTT. It yields the protein CASSFTVRGEEKLFF.

This clone appeared a single time. This rearrangement joins TRBV6-6 to TRBJ2-7; 13 bases line up with TRBD2. J was trimmed by 3 bases and V by 6 bases; bases with no gene match: 5. Per the germline V gene, CDR1 is MNHNY and CDR2 is SVGAGI (reference sequence). The CDR3 is 15 residues long. The CDR3 DNA sequence: TGTGCCAGCAGACCCACTAGCGGGAGGGTCTACGAGCAGTACTTC. Translating gives CASRPTSGRVYEQYF.

The gene calls are TRBV5-6 and TRBJ2-1; TRBD2 matches 8 bases. Losses at the gene ends were 3 bases for V and 7 bases for J; bases not matched to a gene: 21. CDR1 is SGHDT and CDR2 is YYEEEE in the germline V gene. This CDR3 region has 19 residues. In DNA, the CDR3 is TGTGCCAGCAGCTCAATCCTTCCGGCAATAGCGGGGAATGGGAATGAGCAGTTCTTC. It codes for CASSSILPAIAGNGNEQFF.

The rearrangement uses TRBV25-1 and TRBJ2-7; D remains ambiguous. V dropped 4 bases and J dropped 2 bases, with 15 bases sitting between them. The germline V gene has CDR1 MGHDK and CDR2 SYGVNS. The CDR3 is 15 residues long. The CDR3 sequence is CASSGRTESTYEQYF. The CDR3 DNA reads as TGTGCCAGCAGTGGGAGAACGGAGAGCACCTACGAGCAGTACTTC.

This clone is medium-sized. The V call is TRBV2, the J call TRBJ1-2, with 7 bases aligning to TRBD1. Trimming cost V 3 bases and J 6 bases; bases outside gene matches: 4. The CDR3 length is 13 residues. The germline V gene encodes CDR1 SNHLY and CDR2 FYNNEI. CDR3 region: CASSERGGNGYTF. CDR3 DNA: TGTGCCAGCAGTGAGAGAGGGGGCAATGGCTACACCTTC.

The rearrangement joins TRBV10-3 to TRBJ2-7; TRBD1 might be the D (5 bases). The CDR3 contains 15 residues. Trimming shortened V by 3 bases and J by 0 bases, and 12 bases separated the two germline ends. CDR1 is ENHRY and CDR2 is SYGVKD in the germline V gene. CDR3 nucleotides: TGTGCCATCAGTGACGGCAGGGATCTCTCCTACGAGCAGTACTTC. Translating gives CAISDGRDLSYEQYF.

The rearrangement uses TRBV6-6 and TRBJ2-7; D is ambiguous. Looked up from germline, CDR1 is MNHNY and CDR2 is SVGAGI (reference sequence). V was shortened by 2 bases and J by 1 base, with 6 bases between the two germline ends. CDR3 length equals 13 residues. The CDR3 nucleotides are TGTGCCAGCAGTTACGCGGAGTCCTACGAGCAGTACTTC. Amino acids: CASSYAESYEQYF.

V usage is TRBV5-1 and J usage is TRBJ1-4; a possible D gene is TRBD1 (5 bases). Germline loops: CDR1 SGHRS, CDR2 YFSETQ. The V end lost 4 bases, the J end lost 8 bases, and 15 bases lay between the germline ends. This CDR3 region has 14 residues. The CDR3 nucleotides read TGCGCCAGCAGCCTCACAGGACCAGGAGAAAAACTGTTTTTT. As protein: CASSLTGPGEKLFF.

The V and J genes are TRBV5-4 and TRBJ1-1; D not resolved. This CDR3 comprises 13 residues. Germline lookup yields CDR1 SGHNT and CDR2 YYREEE (reference sequence). Trimming cost V 4 bases and J 6 bases, with 13 bases left between them. The CDR3: CASSPGELPEAFF. CDR3 in DNA: TGTGCCAGCAGCCCCGGGGAGCTACCTGAAGCTTTCTTT.

The chain employs TRBV14 and TRBJ1-2, with D tentatively TRBD1 (6 bases). With 4 bases removed from V and 0 bases from J, the gap between germline ends came to 6 bases. From germline, CDR1 is SGHDN and CDR2 FVKESK. The CDR3 contains 13 residues. The DNA of the CDR3 is TGTGCCAGCAGCCGGACAGCTAACTATGGCTACACCTTC. Protein: CASSRTANYGYTF.

The chain recombines TRBV9 with TRBJ1-1, with TRBD1 matching over 7 bases. The CDR3 totals 16 residues. Trimming took 4 bases from V and 1 from J; bases not matched to a gene: 10. The germline V gene encodes CDR1 SGDLS and CDR2 YYNGEE. CDR3 protein: CASSPRQGGTNTEAFF. The CDR3 DNA follows: TGTGCCAGCAGCCCAAGACAGGGTGGGACGAACACTGAAGCTTTCTTT.